This T cell receptor (beta chain) is drawn from a study of T cell responses to AZD1222 COVID-19 vaccine. TCRdb keeps only in-frame clones here, not all; method: immunoSEQ multiplex PCR. The table includes more than 85,000 clones, roughly 90% detected once. This clone has only a few counts. V lost 6 bases, J lost 2 bases, and 6 bases stayed unmatched. The germline V gene encodes CDR1 WNHNN and CDR2 SYGVQD (reference sequence). The CDR3 covers 14 residues. The chain is built from TRBV10-1 and TRBJ1-2; TRBD1 agrees at 7 bases. Sequencing was performed on peripheral blood, taken 28 days after the second AZD1222 dose. The sequence came from an adult who received the AZD1222 COVID-19 vaccine. The CDR3 protein is CASSAGQNNYGYTF. Here the CDR3 DNA reads TGCGCCAGCAGCGCGGGACAGAACAACTATGGCTACACCTTC.